This T cell receptor beta chain was recorded in a study of cytomegalovirus exposure and HLA in healthy donors. As concerns this clone: The antigen is unknown.

This PCR relied on a set of 60 Vbeta primers and 13 Jbeta primers. Here immunoSEQ multiplex PCR was the method, and the copy in TCRdb shows in-frame clones only, minus some. The sample shows about 140,000 clones, around 80% of them seen only once. Whole-study findings and limits: From TCR beta sequences, most subjects' HLA-A and HLA-B alleles were reportedly predicted accurately.

Trimming at V came to 4 bases and at J to 5 bases, leaving 3 bases not matched to a gene. Germline assignment: CDR1 MNHNY and CDR2 SVGAGI (reference sequence). The CDR3 totals 15 residues. Sequenced sample: PBMCs. The chain joins TRBV6-6 to TRBJ1-5; 12 bases agree with TRBD1. The clonotype comes from a man aged 40-55 years in good health and CMV-seronegative. The CDR3, as DNA: TGTGCCAGCAGTTGGGGGACAGGGGGCGATCAGCCCCAGCATTTT. Amino acids: CASSWGTGGDQPQHF.